Listed below are T cell receptor beta chains from one sample, sequenced in a study of blood T cell repertoires in COVID-19. Generated by immunoSEQ multiplex PCR, the TCRdb table keeps only in-frame clones and is missing some. The sample shows about 87,000 clones, approximately 86% of them seen only once. Sequences were obtained from peripheral blood. These receptors were collected from a woman of 80 years or more with COVID-19, enrolled during active disease. Each CDR3 is given with its conserved first and last residue. The order of the fields is J gene, V gene, D gene, clone size, CDR3 protein, CDR3 DNA. The D gene is left open where the match is weak. Only some rows state a clone size, as once, few, many or a class for expanded clones.

J: TRBJ2-2
V: TRBV24-1
D: -
size: -
CDR3: CATSGTMNTGELFF
DNA: TGTGCCACCAGTGGAACTATGAACACCGGGGAGCTGTTTTTT

J: TRBJ2-7
V: TRBV19
D: TRBD2
size: -
CDR3: CASSHSGVLSYEQYF
DNA: TGTGCCAGTAGTCACAGCGGGGTACTCTCCTACGAGCAGTACTTC

J: TRBJ1-2
V: TRBV6-5
D: -
size: once
CDR3: CASRWRLAYGYTF
DNA: TGTGCCAGCAGATGGAGGCTTGCCTATGGCTACACCTTC

J: TRBJ2-7
V: TRBV7-2
D: TRBD2
size: -
CDR3: CASRTRLAGGWYKQYF
DNA: TGTGCCAGCAGGACCCGGCTAGCGGGGGGGTGGTACAAGCAGTACTTC

J: TRBJ2-5
V: TRBV5-5
D: TRBD2
size: once
CDR3: CASSPLSGEGTQYF
DNA: TGTGCCAGCAGCCCCCTTAGCGGGGAGGGGACCCAGTACTTC

J: TRBJ1-2
V: TRBV3-1/TRBV3-2
D: TRBD1
size: -
CDR3: CASSQGQGYGYTF
DNA: TGTGCCAGCAGCCAAGGACAGGGGTATGGCTACACCTTC

J: TRBJ2-7
V: TRBV3-1/TRBV3-2
D: -
size: -
CDR3: CASSRGVITYEQYF
DNA: TGTGCCAGCAGCCGGGGGGTGATTACCTACGAGCAGTACTTC

J: TRBJ2-7
V: TRBV25-1
D: TRBD1
size: -
CDR3: CASSPGQTPYEQYF
DNA: TGTGCCAGCAGTCCGGGACAGACTCCCTACGAGCAGTACTTC

J: TRBJ2-7
V: TRBV27
D: TRBD1
size: -
CDR3: CASSTQGAARYEQYF
DNA: TGTGCCAGCAGTACCCAGGGGGCGGCGAGGTACGAGCAGTACTTC

J: TRBJ1-5
V: TRBV2
D: -
size: few
CDR3: CASSGQPDQPQHF
DNA: TGTGCCAGCAGTGGACAGCCTGACCAGCCCCAGCATTTT

J: TRBJ1-3
V: TRBV27
D: -
size: -
CDR3: CASGVAGGNTIYF
DNA: TGTGCCAGCGGGGTAGCGGGTGGAAACACCATATATTTT

J: TRBJ2-7
V: TRBV6-5
D: -
size: -
CDR3: CASSYQETTGTTEQYF
DNA: TGTGCCAGCAGTTACCAAGAAACCACAGGAACCACGGAGCAGTACTTC

J: TRBJ1-1
V: TRBV5-1
D: -
size: few
CDR3: CASSLILGTEAFF
DNA: TGCGCCAGCAGCCTGATTCTAGGCACTGAAGCTTTCTTT

J: TRBJ2-3
V: TRBV7-2
D: TRBD2
size: -
CDR3: CASSLAPAGAPADTQYF
DNA: TGTGCCAGCAGCTTAGCGCCAGCGGGGGCTCCAGCAGATACGCAGTATTTT

J: TRBJ1-6
V: TRBV6-2/TRBV6-3
D: -
size: few
CDR3: CASSYMLQGPLHF
DNA: TGTGCCAGCAGTTACATGCTCCAGGGCCCTCTCCACTTT

J: TRBJ2-2
V: TRBV5-1
D: TRBD2
size: -
CDR3: CASSYGLAGGTGELFF
DNA: TGCGCCAGCAGCTACGGACTAGCGGGAGGCACCGGGGAGCTGTTTTTT

J: TRBJ1-6
V: TRBV18
D: -
size: once
CDR3: CASSPLLAAGSPLHF
DNA: TGTGCCAGCTCACCTTTGTTGGCAGCGGGTTCACCCCTCCACTTT

J: TRBJ1-3
V: TRBV7-8
D: TRBD1
size: -
CDR3: CASSYGTGRIGNTIYF
DNA: TGTGCCAGCAGCTATGGGACAGGGCGGATTGGAAACACCATATATTTT

J: TRBJ2-7
V: TRBV29-1
D: TRBD1
size: -
CDR3: CSVEGVQGAALLYEQYF
DNA: TGCAGCGTTGAAGGGGTACAGGGGGCCGCTTTGCTCTACGAGCAGTACTTC

J: TRBJ2-1
V: TRBV2
D: -
size: -
CDR3: CASSTRGQFF
DNA: TGTGCCAGCAGTACCCGAGGGCAGTTCTTC

J: TRBJ1-1
V: TRBV30
D: -
size: -
CDR3: CAWSSIDSFHPEAFF
DNA: TGTGCCTGGAGCTCAATCGACAGTTTCCATCCAGAAGCTTTCTTT

J: TRBJ2-5
V: TRBV9
D: -
size: -
CDR3: CASSVASTQETQYF
DNA: TGTGCCAGCAGCGTAGCGTCTACCCAAGAGACCCAGTACTTC

J: TRBJ2-1
V: TRBV5-1
D: TRBD2
size: -
CDR3: CASSSGLAGGPVVYNEQFF
DNA: TGCGCCAGCAGCTCAGGGCTAGCGGGAGGCCCCGTTGTTTACAATGAGCAGTTCTTC

J: TRBJ1-2
V: TRBV9
D: TRBD1
size: -
CDR3: CASSARTGDGYTF
DNA: TGTGCCAGCAGCGCCCGGACAGGGGATGGCTACACCTTC

J: TRBJ2-1
V: TRBV3-1/TRBV3-2
D: -
size: -
CDR3: CASSYGGDNEQFF
DNA: TGTGCCAGCAGCTACGGGGGAGACAATGAGCAGTTCTTC

J: TRBJ2-2
V: TRBV12-3/TRBV12-4
D: TRBD2
size: once
CDR3: CAAGTSFTGELFF
DNA: TGTGCCGCGGGGACTAGCTTCACCGGGGAGCTGTTTTTT

J: TRBJ1-2
V: TRBV28
D: -
size: -
CDR3: CASTPGQPNYGYTF
DNA: TGTGCCAGCACCCCGGGACAACCTAACTATGGCTACACCTTC

J: TRBJ2-7
V: TRBV6-2/TRBV6-3
D: -
size: -
CDR3: CASSLDTYMYEQYF
DNA: TGTGCCAGCAGTCTTGACACGTACATGTACGAGCAGTACTTC

J: TRBJ2-5
V: TRBV7-8
D: TRBD1
size: -
CDR3: CASRRTGGLETQYF
DNA: TGTGCCAGCAGACGGACAGGGGGTCTGGAGACCCAGTACTTC

J: TRBJ1-1
V: TRBV5-1
D: -
size: once
CDR3: CASSLDGFTEAFF
DNA: TGCGCCAGCAGCTTGGACGGGTTCACTGAAGCTTTCTTT

J: TRBJ1-6
V: TRBV15
D: TRBD1
size: -
CDR3: CATSRVAQGGRSHSPLHF
DNA: TGTGCCACCAGCAGAGTGGCTCAGGGGGGACGTTCTCATTCACCCCTCCACTTT

J: TRBJ1-5
V: TRBV7-7
D: TRBD1
size: -
CDR3: CASSGQGAILNQPQHF
DNA: TGTGCTAGCAGCGGACAGGGGGCTATCCTCAATCAGCCCCAGCATTTT

J: TRBJ1-4
V: TRBV18
D: -
size: -
CDR3: CASSPFGAEKLFF
DNA: TGTGCCAGCTCACCATTTGGAGCGGAAAAACTGTTTTTT

J: TRBJ2-5
V: TRBV18
D: -
size: -
CDR3: CASSPLGGETQYF
DNA: TGTGCCAGCTCACCACTTGGCGGAGAGACCCAGTACTTC

J: TRBJ2-5
V: TRBV28
D: TRBD2
size: -
CDR3: CASSFGGLAGQETQYF
DNA: TGTGCCAGCAGTTTTGGGGGACTAGCGGGCCAAGAGACCCAGTACTTC

J: TRBJ2-7
V: TRBV7-3
D: -
size: -
CDR3: CASSLGNPGDEQYF
DNA: TGTGCCAGCAGCTTAGGGAACCCCGGGGACGAGCAGTACTTC

J: TRBJ1-6
V: TRBV6-2/TRBV6-3
D: -
size: -
CDR3: CASSWLADYNSPLHF
DNA: TGTGCCAGCAGTTGGCTTGCGGACTATAATTCACCCCTCCACTTT

J: TRBJ2-7
V: TRBV5-1
D: TRBD2
size: -
CDR3: CASSLMGGGGTYEQYF
DNA: TGCGCCAGCAGCTTGATGGGCGGGGGTGGAACCTACGAGCAGTACTTC

J: TRBJ2-7
V: TRBV7-3
D: TRBD2
size: -
CDR3: CASSLIAGGLREQYF
DNA: TGTGCCAGCAGCTTGATTGCGGGAGGCCTACGGGAGCAGTACTTC

J: TRBJ1-2
V: TRBV18
D: -
size: -
CDR3: CASSPWADTYLNYGYTF
DNA: TGTGCCAGCTCACCATGGGCAGATACCTACCTTAACTATGGCTACACCTTC

J: TRBJ2-6
V: TRBV11-2
D: -
size: -
CDR3: CASSLGPGGANVLTF
DNA: TGTGCCAGCAGCTTAGGTCCCGGGGGGGCCAACGTCCTGACTTTC

J: TRBJ2-7
V: TRBV2
D: TRBD1
size: -
CDR3: CASSTNRGVEQYF
DNA: TGTGCCAGCAGTACCAACAGGGGGGTCGAGCAGTACTTC

J: TRBJ2-2
V: TRBV27
D: TRBD2
size: -
CDR3: CASSFWPGGTGELFF
DNA: TGTGCCAGCAGTTTCTGGCCGGGGGGCACCGGGGAGCTGTTTTTT

J: TRBJ1-6
V: TRBV6-6
D: -
size: -
CDR3: CASSYSQGSYNSPLHF
DNA: TGTGCCAGCAGTTACTCACAGGGTTCCTATAATTCACCCCTCCACTTT

J: TRBJ2-3
V: TRBV19
D: -
size: few
CDR3: CASSTAPNTQYF
DNA: TGTGCCAGTAGTACTGCCCCTAATACGCAGTATTTT

J: TRBJ2-1
V: TRBV19
D: -
size: -
CDR3: CASMLVSDNEQFF
DNA: TGTGCCAGTATGTTGGTTAGCGACAATGAGCAGTTCTTC